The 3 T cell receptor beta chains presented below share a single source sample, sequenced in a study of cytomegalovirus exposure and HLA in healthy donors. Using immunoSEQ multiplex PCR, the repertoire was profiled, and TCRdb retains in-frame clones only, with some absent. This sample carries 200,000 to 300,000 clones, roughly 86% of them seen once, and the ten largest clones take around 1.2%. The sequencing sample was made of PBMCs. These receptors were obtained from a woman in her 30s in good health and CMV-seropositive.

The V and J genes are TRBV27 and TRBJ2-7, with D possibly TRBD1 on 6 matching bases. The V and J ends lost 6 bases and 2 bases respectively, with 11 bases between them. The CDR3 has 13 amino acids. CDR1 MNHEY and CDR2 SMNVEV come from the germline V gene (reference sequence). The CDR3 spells CASRGRGPYEQYF. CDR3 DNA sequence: TGTGCCAGCAGGGGCAGGGGCCCCTACGAGCAGTACTTC.

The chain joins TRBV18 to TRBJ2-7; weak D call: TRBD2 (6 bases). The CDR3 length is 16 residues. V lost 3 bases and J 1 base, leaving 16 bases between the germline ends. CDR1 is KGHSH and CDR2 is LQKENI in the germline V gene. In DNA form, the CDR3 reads TGTGCCAGCTCACCTATGGGCGGGATAGGATCCTACGAGCAGTACTTC. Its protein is CASSPMGGIGSYEQYF.

The CDR3 DNA follows: TGTGCCAGCAGTTACCCGGCGGGGCGCTCGACAGATACGCAGTATTTT. As protein: CASSYPAGRSTDTQYF. The chain joins TRBV6-6 to TRBJ2-3, with D tentatively TRBD2 (6 bases). The CDR3 consists of 16 residues. Germline V gene lookup returns CDR1 MNHNY and CDR2 SVGAGI (reference sequence). V lost 2 bases and J lost 3, with 15 bases in between.